The clone carrying this T cell receptor (beta chain) has a handful of counts. What it binds is unknown. Trimming shortened V by 0 bases and J by 1 base, and 7 bases separated the two germline ends. The CDR3 contains 15 residues. The germline V gene encodes CDR1 SGHTA and CDR2 FQGNSA. The entry originates in a study of response to subunit inactivated influenza vaccine. Study results and caveats: Seasonal influenza vaccination, on each occasion, was suggested by the authors to recruit few new T cells.

TCRdb redid the calling of the RT-PCR reads with MiXCR, one entry per CDR3 protein. The table records more than 700,000 distinct CDR3 sequences, around 21% of them present only once. The V and J genes are TRBV7-2 and TRBJ2-4; unclear D gene. This receptor was identified in a man in his fifties who received an inactivated influenza vaccine. Sequencing was performed on PBMCs from blood, taken around 5 days after vaccination. The CDR3 nucleotides read TGTGCCAGCAGCTTAGCGGGAATGGCCAAAAACATTCAGTACTTC. Translation: CASSLAGMAKNIQYF.